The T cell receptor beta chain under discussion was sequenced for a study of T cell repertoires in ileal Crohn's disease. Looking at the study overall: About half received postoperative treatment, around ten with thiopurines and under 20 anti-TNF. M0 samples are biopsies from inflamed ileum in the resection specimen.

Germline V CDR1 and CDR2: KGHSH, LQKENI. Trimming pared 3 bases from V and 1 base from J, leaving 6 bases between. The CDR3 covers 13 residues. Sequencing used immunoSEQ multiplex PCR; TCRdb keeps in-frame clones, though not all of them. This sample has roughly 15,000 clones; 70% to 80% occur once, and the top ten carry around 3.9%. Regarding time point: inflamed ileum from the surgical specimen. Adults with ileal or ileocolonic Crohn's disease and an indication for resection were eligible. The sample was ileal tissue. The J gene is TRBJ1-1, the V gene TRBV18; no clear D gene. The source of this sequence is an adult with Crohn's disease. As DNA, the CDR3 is TGTGCCAGCTCACCGGGCAGGAACACTGAAGCTTTCTTT. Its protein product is CASSPGRNTEAFF. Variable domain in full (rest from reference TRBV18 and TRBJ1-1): NAGVMQNPRHLVRRRGQEARLRCSPMKGHSHVYWYRQLPEEGLKFMVYLQKENIIDESGMPKERFSAEFPKEGPSILRIQQVVRGDSAAYFCASSPGRNTEAFFGQGTRLTVV.